Each of the 9 T cell receptor beta chains below was sequenced from the same sample in a study of T-cell memory formation after mild COVID-19. One entry per CDR3 protein results from TCRdb running MiXCR on the 5' RACE reads. This table has fewer than 40,000 distinct CDR3 sequences, approximately 8.3% appearing once. Material: PBMCs or a T cell subset sorted from them (not recorded which). All receptors come from a young man who had mild COVID-19 (a few samples of this study predate the infection). Cell type and time point are not known.

This clonotype was seen only a few times. V and J are TRBV6-6 and TRBJ2-3, with TRBD1 matching over 8 bases. The V gene's germline CDR1 is MNHNY and CDR2 SVGAGI (reference sequence). CDR3 length: 16 amino acids. Trimming at V came to 1 base and at J to 1 base, leaving 4 bases not matched to a gene. CDR3 sequence: CASSYFHRGGTDTQYF. The CDR3 DNA reads as TGTGCCAGCAGTTACTTTCACAGGGGGGGCACAGATACGCAGTATTTT.

This clonotype came up many times. The V call is TRBV11-2, the J call TRBJ2-5; D may be TRBD1 or TRBD2 (5 bases each). V dropped 1 base and J dropped 4 bases, with 13 bases sitting between them. The CDR3 has 15 residues. Germline V gives CDR1 SGHAT, CDR2 FQNNGV. In DNA, the CDR3 is TGTGCCAGCAGCTTAGGTTGGGACGGGGCAGAGACCCAGTACTTC. It translates to CASSLGWDGAETQYF.

This clonotype has a count of ten or more. J is TRBJ1-6 and V is TRBV5-5, with D unresolved. V shed 1 base and J shed 8 bases, with 10 bases lying between them. Germline V lookup: CDR1 SGHKS, CDR2 YYEKEE (reference sequence). The CDR3 spans 14 residues. CDR3 DNA sequence: TGTGCCAGCAGCTTGCGGGCAAGGGATTCACCCCTCCACTTT. Residues: CASSLRARDSPLHF. The whole variable domain, filled in from reference TRBV5-5 and TRBJ1-6, reads DAGVTQSPTHLIKTRGQQVTLRCSPISGHKSVSWYQQVLGQGPQFIFQYYEKEERGRGNFPDRFSARQFPNYSSELNVNALLLGDSALYLCASSLRARDSPLHFGNGTRLTVT.

This clonotype was picked up many times. J is TRBJ1-5 and V is TRBV5-8, with TRBD1 matching 8 bases. With V trimmed by 1 base and J by 8 bases, 5 bases remained unmatched. The CDR3 has 14 residues. CDR1 and CDR2 (germline): SGHTS, YDEGEE. CDR3: CASSLRPGGKPQHF. CDR3 coding DNA: TGTGCCAGCAGCTTGCGGCCAGGGGGCAAGCCCCAGCATTTT.

This clonotype was observed many times. The V call is TRBV7-2, the J call TRBJ2-1, with 14 bases fitting TRBD2. Germline V lookup: CDR1 SGHTA, CDR2 FQGNSA. V dropped 7 bases and J dropped 4; count of bases not matched to a gene: 15. This CDR3 region has 19 residues. As DNA, the CDR3 is TGTGCCAGCAACCCCAGGGGGACTAGCGGGGGCCCCAAATACAATGAGCAGTTCTTC. Protein sequence: CASNPRGTSGGPKYNEQFF.

The chain employs TRBV12-3 or TRBV12-4 and TRBJ2-1; TRBD1 is a possible D gene (5 bases). Between the trimmed V and J ends, which lost 5 bases and 3 bases, there was a span of 14 bases. The CDR3 is 15 residues long. The DNA of the CDR3 is TGTGCCAGCAGTCCGACGCAGGGCCGCTACAATGAGCAGTTCTTC. Translated: CASSPTQGRYNEQFF.

V gene TRBV7-2 combines with J gene TRBJ2-1, with TRBD2 matching 9 bases. From germline, CDR1 is SGHTA and CDR2 FQGNSA. V dropped 2 bases and J dropped 3; count of bases not matched to a gene: 2. The CDR3 has 15 amino acids. As DNA, the CDR3 is TGTGCCAGCAGCTTAAGCGGGGGGATCTACAATGAGCAGTTCTTC. It is translated as CASSLSGGIYNEQFF.

This clonotype was counted many times. The chain links TRBV4-3 to TRBJ2-7, with D possibly matching TRBD1 (5 bases). V was trimmed by 1 base and J by 6 bases, leaving 16 bases between them. From germline, CDR1 is LGHNA and CDR2 YSLEER. The CDR3 runs to 15 residues. CDR3 coding DNA: TGCGCCAGCAGCCAAGTGGGTGGGGCCTTACGCGAGCAGTACTTC. It yields the protein CASSQVGGALREQYF.

The sample holds a few counts of this clonotype. The chain links TRBV6-5 to TRBJ2-7, with a tentative D call TRBD1 (6 bases). CDR1 and CDR2 (germline): MNHEY, SVGAGI. V gave up 5 bases and J gave up 2 bases, with 16 bases separating them. The CDR3 has 15 residues. The CDR3 coding sequence is TGTGCCAGCAGTCCATACCCCAGGGGCACCTACGAGCAGTACTTC. This gives the protein CASSPYPRGTYEQYF.